This T cell receptor beta chain was sequenced for a study of shared clonotypes between healthy human individuals. About the research overall: Donor composition was a couple of women and three men, aged 18 to 49.

This clone was counted once. Profiling relied on immunoSEQ multiplex PCR, and the TCRdb table lists in-frame clones only, not all of them. The table has some 2,000,000 clones, 85% to 95% seen once. The CDR3 runs 15 residues. Trimming removed 0 bases from V and 5 bases from J, with 14 bases in between. Germline CDR1 and CDR2: SEHNR and FQNEAQ (reference sequence). This chain links TRBV7-9 with TRBJ2-7; possible D gene TRBD1, 6 bases. The sequenced sample was naive CD4+ T cells sorted from blood. Subset reported: CD45RA+ positively selected. This TCR was recovered from a man aged 18 to 29 in good health. The CDR3 spells CASSLAWTRGHEQYF. The DNA for the CDR3 is TGTGCCAGCAGCTTAGCGTGGACCAGGGGTCACGAGCAGTACTTC.